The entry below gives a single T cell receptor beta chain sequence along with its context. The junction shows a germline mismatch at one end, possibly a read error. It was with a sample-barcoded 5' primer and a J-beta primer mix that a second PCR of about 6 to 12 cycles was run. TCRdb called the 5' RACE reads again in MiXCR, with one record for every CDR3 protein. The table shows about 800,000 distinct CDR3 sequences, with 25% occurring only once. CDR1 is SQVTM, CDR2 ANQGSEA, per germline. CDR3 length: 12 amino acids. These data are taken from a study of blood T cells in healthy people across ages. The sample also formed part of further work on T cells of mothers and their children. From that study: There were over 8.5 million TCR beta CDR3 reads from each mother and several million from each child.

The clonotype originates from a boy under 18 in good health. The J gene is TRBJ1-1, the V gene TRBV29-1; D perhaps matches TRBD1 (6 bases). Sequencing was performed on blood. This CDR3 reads CGVEAGGSEAFF. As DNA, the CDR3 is TGCGGCGTTGAAGCGGGGGGCTCTGAAGCTTTCTTT. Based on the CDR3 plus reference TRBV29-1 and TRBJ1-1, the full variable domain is SAVISQKPSRDICQRGTSLTIQCQVDSQVTMMFWYRQQPGQSLTLIATANQGSEATYESGFVIDKFPISRPNLTFSTLTVSNMSPEDSSIYLCGVEAGGSEAFFGQGTRLTVV.